What follows are 2 T cell receptor beta chains derived from one specimen sequenced in a study of T cells of healthy individuals (dated by TCRdb to the late 2010s). Library method: 5' RACE. Sequencing was carried out with an Illumina MiSeq. Starting from the raw public reads, TCRdb applied fastp trimming at Q25, assembled clones with MiXCR and retained in-frame beta chains. Identical CDR3 proteins give one entry, which carries the most common genes and DNA. The sample has about 60,000 distinct CDR3 sequences on record, around 15% of them singletons. The ten largest clones capture around 4.7% of the sample. Every receptor here comes from a human donor in good health.

This clonotype was recorded at least ten times. The chain carries TRBV4-3 and TRBJ1-6, with D possibly matching TRBD1 (5 bases). V was trimmed by 4 bases and J by 7 bases, leaving 17 bases between them. This CDR3 is built from 16 residues. Germline V gene sequence: CDR1 LGHNA, CDR2 YSLEER. CDR3 nucleotides: TGCGCCAGCAGCCGCCCGGGGGACGGAAGAAATTCACCCCTCCACTTT. It is translated as CASSRPGDGRNSPLHF.

This clonotype was seen more than once but under ten times. The rearrangement links TRBV7-9 to TRBJ2-5, with TRBD1 as a possible D gene (5 bases). The CDR3 loop spans 14 amino acids. Germline V gene sequence: CDR1 SEHNR, CDR2 FQNEAQ (reference sequence). Trimming shortened V by 5 bases and J by 5 bases, and 15 bases separated the two germline ends. CDR3 sequence reads: CASSPRQPGETQYF. The CDR3 nucleotides are TGTGCCAGCAGCCCCCGACAGCCTGGGGAGACCCAGTACTTC.